What follows is one T cell receptor (beta chain) and its context. These data belong to a study of T cell responses to AZD1222 COVID-19 vaccine. Second-dose schedules of about 4 or about 12 weeks were combined. Method: immunoSEQ multiplex PCR; TCRdb's copy keeps in-frame clones and lacks some. The table lists 70,000 to 100,000 clones, roughly 88% of them singletons. V lost 3 bases to trimming and J lost 5 bases; unmatched junction nucleotides: 9. From germline, CDR1 is KGHSH and CDR2 LQKENI. The CDR3 totals 16 residues. The chain links TRBV18 to TRBJ1-4; 7 bases map to TRBD1. The TCR was taken from an adult who received the AZD1222 COVID-19 vaccine. Source: peripheral blood, taken 28 days after the second AZD1222 dose. CDR3 nucleotide sequence: TGTGCCAGCTCACCGGTAAGGGACAGAGAGAATGAAAAACTGTTTTTT. As protein: CASSPVRDRENEKLFF.